The sample holds a few counts of the clone carrying this T cell receptor beta chain. Authors' data handling: Counts of nucleated cells, estimated from reference gene primer amplification, were obtained. Using immunoSEQ multiplex PCR, the repertoire was profiled, and TCRdb retains in-frame clones only, with some absent. V and J calls and clone size are those listed in that table; D and trimming were worked out from the DNA. Here the sample spans some 110,000 clones, 65% to 80% being singletons. This sample stems from a study of blood T cell repertoires in COVID-19. Overall study: Samples of COVID-19 (acute and convalescent) were obtained from the United States, Italy and Spain. Sources were T cells, B-cell-depleted T cells, or PBMCs; the material itself was cDNA or gDNA.

Germline values: CDR1 MNHEY, CDR2 SMNVEV (reference sequence). V lost 3 bases and J lost 8, with 16 bases in between. The CDR3 sequence is 15 residues long. Sequenced input: peripheral blood. The receptor was derived from a man between 50 and 59 years old with acute or convalescent COVID-19. The chain is built from TRBV27 and TRBJ1-4; D remains unclear. The chain's CDR3 is CASSFRAPRGEKLFF. The CDR3 nucleotides are TGTGCCAGCAGTTTTCGAGCCCCGAGAGGAGAAAAACTGTTTTTT.